The present TCR beta chain was sequenced within a study of control samples from healthy donors and cancer patients. Profiling relied on immunoSEQ multiplex PCR, and the TCRdb table lists in-frame clones only, not all of them. Found here are under 200,000 clones, over 90% of them singletons; the top ten hold over 1%. Germline CDR1 reads MGHRA; CDR2 reads YSYEKL. CDR3 size: 13 residues. V lost 0 bases and J 5 bases, leaving 5 bases between the germline ends. V gene TRBV4-1 combines with J gene TRBJ1-5; D unclear. The sample comprised blood. This receptor was obtained from a woman in her twenties or thirties in good health. For the CDR3, the DNA is TGCGCCAGCAGCCAAGATCTAGATCAGCCCCAGCATTTT. Translation gives CASSQDLDQPQHF.